This entry lists 21 T cell receptor beta chains sequenced from one sample in a study of blood T cell repertoires in COVID-19 (dated by TCRdb to between 2020 and 2021). The library was obtained by the immunoSEQ multiplex PCR assay. TCRdb's version of the immuneACCESS table is confined to in-frame rearrangements and falls short of the full clone set. An unresolved V gene accounts for under half of the shortfall where checked; the remainder is of unknown origin. The sample contains around 200,000 clones, about nine tenths of them found a single time. The ten biggest clones cover approximately 6.1% of the sample. Sequenced material: peripheral blood. The receptors come from a man at least 80 years old with acute or convalescent COVID-19.

This clone was seen once. CDR3 amino acids: CASSYNREGYGYTF. DNA of the CDR3: TGTGCCAGCAGTTACAATAGAGAGGGCTATGGCTACACCTTC. The chain is built from TRBV6-5 and TRBJ1-2; D uncertain. Trimming removed 2 bases at V and 4 bases at J, with 11 bases between. The CDR3 spans 14 residues. The V gene's germline CDR1 is MNHEY and CDR2 SVGAGI.

The chain carries TRBV28 and TRBJ2-7, with 10 nucleotides matching TRBD1. J gave up 3 bases and V 6 bases, and 11 bases lay outside the gene matches. CDR1 and CDR2 from the germline V gene are MDHEN and SYDVKM. The CDR3 runs 16 residues. This chain's CDR3 is CASRPPPGQGNYEQYF. CDR3 bases: TGTGCCAGCAGACCTCCCCCGGGACAGGGGAACTACGAGCAGTACTTC. The entire variable domain, with the rest obtained from reference TRBV28 and TRBJ2-7, is as follows: DVKVTQSSRYLVKRTGEKVFLECVQDMDHENMFWYRQDPGLGLRLIYFSYDVKMKEKGDIPEGYSVSREKKERFSLILESASTNQTSMYLCASRPPPGQGNYEQYFGPGTRLTVT.

This chain connects TRBV27 to TRBJ2-5; no definite D call. The CDR3 length is 14 residues. Germline V gives CDR1 MNHEY, CDR2 SMNVEV (reference sequence). Between the trimmed V and J ends, which lost 6 bases and 0 bases, there was a span of 11 bases. The CDR3, as DNA: TGTGCCAGCAGGAGCTCCGGTCACCAAGAGACCCAGTACTTC. It codes for CASRSSGHQETQYF.

The rearrangement uses TRBV6-4 and TRBJ1-5; perhaps TRBD1 as D (5 bases). The CDR3 extends over 13 amino acids. V gave up 5 bases and J gave up 5 bases, with 10 bases separating them. The germline CDR1 and CDR2 sequences are MRHNA and SNTAGT. This chain's CDR3 is CASSPGGDQPQHF. The CDR3 DNA reads as TGTGCCAGCAGTCCGGGGGGGGATCAGCCCCAGCATTTT.

The J gene is TRBJ2-1, the V gene TRBV24-1; 7 bases match TRBD2. With 5 bases clipped from V and 8 bases from J, the junction kept 14 bases outside the gene matches. Germline V lookup: CDR1 KGHDR, CDR2 SFDVKD. This CDR3 comprises 16 residues. This CDR3 reads CATSGRGRGSLDEQFF. The CDR3, as DNA: TGTGCCACCAGTGGTCGGGGTCGCGGGAGTCTGGATGAGCAGTTCTTC.

This sequence joins TRBV7-8 and TRBJ1-5, with D uncertain. V was trimmed by 0 bases and J by 4 bases, leaving 10 bases between them. CDR3 length: 15 amino acids. Germline CDR1 and CDR2: SGHVS and FQNEAQ. CDR3 sequence reads: CASSLARFQNQPQHF. In DNA, the CDR3 is TGTGCCAGCAGCTTAGCTCGTTTTCAGAATCAGCCCCAGCATTTT.

This chain connects TRBV27 to TRBJ1-5; TRBD1 aligns across 9 bases. CDR3 length: 19 amino acids. The germline gives CDR1 MNHEY, CDR2 SMNVEV (reference sequence). Trimming took 7 bases from V and 2 from J; bases not matched to a gene: 18. Here the CDR3 DNA reads TGTGCCAGCATCACCGCAAGGGACAGGGCCGATTATGGCAATCAGCCCCAGCATTTT. Its protein is CASITARDRADYGNQPQHF.

This chain links TRBV11-2 with TRBJ2-1; D is possibly TRBD2 (5 bases). V shed 3 bases and J shed 0 bases, with 21 bases lying between them. The CDR3 is made up of 19 amino acids. Germline V gives CDR1 SGHAT, CDR2 FQNNGV. DNA for the CDR3: TGTGCCAGCAGCTTGGTGGGGTCATACCGACTAAGCTCCTACAATGAGCAGTTCTTC. Encoded protein: CASSLVGSYRLSSYNEQFF.

The chain couples TRBV5-1 to TRBJ1-1; 7 bases match TRBD1. The V segment lost 4 bases and the J segment 2 bases; nucleotides outside the gene matches: 5. CDR1 SGHRS and CDR2 YFSETQ come from the germline V gene. CDR3 length: 14 amino acids. CDR3 amino acids: CASSARQGNTEAFF. CDR3 in DNA: TGCGCCAGCAGCGCAAGACAGGGCAACACTGAAGCTTTCTTT.

The gene calls are TRBV7-8 and TRBJ2-1, with 8 positions matching TRBD1. The CDR3 is 16 residues long. The germline V gene has CDR1 SGHVS and CDR2 FQNEAQ. With V trimmed by 1 base and J by 3 bases, 5 bases remained unmatched. The CDR3 DNA reads as TGTGCCAGCAGCTTAGGGACGGGGACAGGCTACAATGAGCAGTTCTTC. This gives the protein CASSLGTGTGYNEQFF.

This chain uses TRBV25-1 with TRBJ2-3; a weak D match, TRBD1 (6 bases). The CDR3 spans 15 residues. V was cut by 3 bases and J by 0 bases, with 10 bases left in between. Per germline, CDR1 MGHDK and CDR2 SYGVNS. The DNA of the CDR3 is TGTGCCAGCAGTGACGGACAGCCTAGCACAGATACGCAGTATTTT. This translates into CASSDGQPSTDTQYF.

The V and J genes are TRBV5-1 and TRBJ2-3, with D unclear. The CDR3 has 14 residues. Germline V CDR1 and CDR2: SGHRS, YFSETQ. V gave up 6 bases and J gave up 4 bases, with 15 bases separating them. In nucleotides, the CDR3 is TGCGCCAGCAAGGCCGGGTCCACGGCAGATACGCAGTATTTT. It encodes CASKAGSTADTQYF.

The CDR3 coding sequence is TGTGCCAGCTCTCCTGGGACAGGCCGAGCAGGCGAGCAGTACTTC. Amino acids: CASSPGTGRAGEQYF. This sequence joins TRBV18 and TRBJ2-7, with 8 bases that match TRBD1. The CDR3 runs 15 residues. V was pared by 6 bases and J by 6 bases, with 13 bases of the junction left unmatched. Germline assignment: CDR1 KGHSH and CDR2 LQKENI. The full variable domain, with the rest looked up from reference TRBV18 and TRBJ2-7, is NAGVMQNPRHLVRRRGQEARLRCSPMKGHSHVYWYRQLPEEGLKFMVYLQKENIIDESGMPKERFSAEFPKEGPSILRIQQVVRGDSAAYFCASSPGTGRAGEQYFGPGTRLTVT.

V gene TRBV24-1 combines with J gene TRBJ2-6; 8 bases fit TRBD2. J lost 3 bases, V lost 3 bases, and 6 bases had no gene match. The CDR3 is made up of 17 amino acids. From germline, CDR1 is KGHDR and CDR2 SFDVKD. The CDR3 nucleotides read TGTGCCACCAGTGATAGAGCGGGAGTGCGTGGGGCCAACGTCCTGACTTTC. Its translation: CATSDRAGVRGANVLTF.

The rearrangement uses TRBV2 and TRBJ1-2; 7 positions agree with TRBD1. This CDR3 comprises 14 residues. Germline assignment: CDR1 SNHLY and CDR2 FYNNEI. Trimming cost V 6 bases and J 1 base; bases outside gene matches: 5. CDR3 DNA sequence: TGTGCCAGCAGATCCGGGACAGTTAACTATGGCTACACCTTC. This sequence encodes CASRSGTVNYGYTF.

The V call is TRBV6-5, the J call TRBJ2-7, with D perhaps matching TRBD1 (5 bases). CDR1 and CDR2 (germline): MNHEY, SVGAGI. The CDR3 contains 14 residues. V was clipped by 6 bases and J by 0 bases, with 12 bases between them. The CDR3 loop reads CASRHNRYSYEQYF. CDR3 in DNA: TGTGCCAGCAGACATAACAGGTACTCCTACGAGCAGTACTTC.

This chain links TRBV27 with TRBJ1-2; 7 nucleotides agree with TRBD1. The CDR3 extends over 15 amino acids. CDR1 is MNHEY and CDR2 is SMNVEV in the germline V gene (reference sequence). Trimming removed 0 bases from V and 8 bases from J; junction bases left unmatched: 9. This chain's CDR3 is CASSLSARGSGGYTF. The DNA of the CDR3 is TGTGCCAGCAGTTTATCGGCCAGGGGGTCGGGCGGCTACACCTTC.

V usage is TRBV21-1 and J usage is TRBJ2-2; the D segment call TRBD2 is taken from the table without a DNA check. TRBV21-1 is reported as a pseudogene. This CDR3 has 14 residues. CDR3 nucleotide sequence: TGTGCCAGCAGCGGGGCGGGAGCCACCGGGGAGCTGTTTTTT. Protein product: CASSGAGATGELFF.

This chain connects TRBV28 to TRBJ1-1; the D is unclear. The CDR3 spans 14 residues. V lost 2 bases to trimming and J lost 4 bases, with 11 bases between them. The germline CDR1 and CDR2 sequences are MDHEN and SYDVKM. The CDR3: CASSLIPGGTEAFF. The CDR3 region has the DNA TGTGCCAGCAGTTTAATACCCGGAGGCACTGAAGCTTTCTTT. Looking up the rest from reference TRBV28 and TRBJ1-1 gives the full variable domain: DVKVTQSSRYLVKRTGEKVFLECVQDMDHENMFWYRQDPGLGLRLIYFSYDVKMKEKGDIPEGYSVSREKKERFSLILESASTNQTSMYLCASSLIPGGTEAFFGQGTRLTVV.

The V call is TRBV5-1, the J call TRBJ2-5; D is unresolved. Trimming cost V 4 bases and J 2 bases, with 12 bases left between them. The length of the CDR3 is 14 residues. The germline CDR1 and CDR2 sequences are SGHRS and YFSETQ. The CDR3 coding sequence is TGCGCCAGCAGCCGAGGCGGCGAGCAAGAGACCCAGTACTTC. Translating it yields CASSRGGEQETQYF.

J is TRBJ2-7 and V is TRBV14; 12 bases are a match to TRBD2. CDR1 is SGHDN, CDR2 FVKESK, per germline. The CDR3 length is 17 residues. The V segment lost 3 bases and the J segment 4 bases; nucleotides outside the gene matches: 10. CDR3 sequence (DNA): TGTGCCAGCAGCCAGTATACTAGCGGGAGGAAGTCGTACGAGCAGTACGTC. This codes for CASSQYTSGRKSYEQYV.